This note documents a single TCR beta chain sequence. As yet, its antigen is unknown. The data are from a study of cytomegalovirus exposure and HLA in healthy donors. The study's findings and limits: Most of the TCR beta V segments (in an earlier analysis) were productive either about 90% or about 30% of the time. Most TCRs appeared rarely, but some public TCRs recurred in many donors. As a later analysis revealed, the rate of TCR association differed by HLA locus, with DRB1 most and HLA-C fewest.

Primers: 60 Vbeta forward and 13 Jbeta reverse. Profiling relied on immunoSEQ multiplex PCR, and the TCRdb table lists in-frame clones only, not all of them. In all, the sample yields 40,000 to 50,000 clones. The CDR3 covers 13 residues. In germline, CDR1 is MNHEY, CDR2 SVGAGI. With 6 bases clipped from V and 4 bases from J, the junction kept 3 bases outside the gene matches. The sample was PBMCs. This sequence originates from a woman in her thirties in good health and CMV-seronegative. The chain couples TRBV6-5 to TRBJ2-5; 9 positions match TRBD2. The DNA of the CDR3 is TGTGCCAGCAGGGCGGGAGGGCCAGAGACCCAGTACTTC. Translating gives CASRAGGPETQYF.